This T cell receptor beta chain derives from a study of early T cells in non-severe SARS-CoV-2 infection. Study-level information: Sequencing of bulk RNA from unsorted whole blood was done, without chain pairing. Study-wide results and limits: Matching results from VDJdb favored anti-spike CD8 responses, leaving private and CD4 specificities undetected.

TCRdb reprocessed the 5' RACE reads with MiXCR, giving one entry per CDR3 protein. This table holds approximately 34,000 distinct CDR3 sequences, 5% to 6% found once. Losses at the gene ends were 6 bases for V and 10 bases for J; bases not matched to a gene: 9. This CDR3 is built from 13 residues. CDR1 is DFQATT and CDR2 is SNEGSKA in the germline V gene (reference sequence). In its sample, this clonotype was seen a few times. What it recognizes is unknown. The source was whole blood, collected at baseline. The sequence came from an adult who was a healthcare worker with PCR-confirmed SARS-CoV-2 infection or an uninfected control (not recorded which). The rearrangement joins TRBV20-1 to TRBJ2-3; 11 nucleotides agree with TRBD2. CDR3 protein: CSAKGTSGLPQYF. CDR3 DNA: TGCAGTGCAAAAGGGACTAGCGGTCTTCCGCAGTATTTT.